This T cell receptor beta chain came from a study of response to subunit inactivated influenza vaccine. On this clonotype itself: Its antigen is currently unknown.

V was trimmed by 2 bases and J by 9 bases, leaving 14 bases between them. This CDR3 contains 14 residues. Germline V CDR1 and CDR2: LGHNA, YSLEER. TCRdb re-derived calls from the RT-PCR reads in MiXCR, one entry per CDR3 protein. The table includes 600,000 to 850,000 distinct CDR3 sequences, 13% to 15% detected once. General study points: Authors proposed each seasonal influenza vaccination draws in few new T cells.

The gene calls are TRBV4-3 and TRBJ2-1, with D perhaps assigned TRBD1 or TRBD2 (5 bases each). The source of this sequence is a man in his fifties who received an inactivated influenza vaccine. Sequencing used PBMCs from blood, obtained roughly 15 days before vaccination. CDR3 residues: CASSQSTLGGEQFF. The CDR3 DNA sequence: TGCGCCAGCAGCCAATCCACTCTTGGGGGTGAGCAGTTCTTC.